This T cell receptor (beta chain) stems from a study of long-term antiretroviral therapy in people with HIV. Overall study: First collections came about a decade before the 2015 immediate-ART recommendation.

J gave up 8 bases and V 4 bases, and 8 bases lay outside the gene matches. CDR3 length equals 16 residues. The germline CDR1 and CDR2 sequences are LGHNA and YSLEER. A v3.0 immunoSEQ assay was performed at survey level. Clones were sequenced by immunoSEQ multiplex PCR, and TCRdb holds only the in-frame ones, with some missing. Here the sample spans 40,000 or so clones, 75% to 90% being singletons. This clone was detected a few times. The sequences come from unsorted PBMCs, collected just before starting antiretroviral therapy. The chain combines TRBV4-3 with TRBJ2-1, with TRBD2 identical over 13 bases. The clonotype originates from a woman aged 18-29 years with HIV. CDR3 in DNA: TGCGCCAGCAGCCCTAGGACTAGCGGGAGTATCCATGAGCAGTTCTTC. Encoded protein: CASSPRTSGSIHEQFF.